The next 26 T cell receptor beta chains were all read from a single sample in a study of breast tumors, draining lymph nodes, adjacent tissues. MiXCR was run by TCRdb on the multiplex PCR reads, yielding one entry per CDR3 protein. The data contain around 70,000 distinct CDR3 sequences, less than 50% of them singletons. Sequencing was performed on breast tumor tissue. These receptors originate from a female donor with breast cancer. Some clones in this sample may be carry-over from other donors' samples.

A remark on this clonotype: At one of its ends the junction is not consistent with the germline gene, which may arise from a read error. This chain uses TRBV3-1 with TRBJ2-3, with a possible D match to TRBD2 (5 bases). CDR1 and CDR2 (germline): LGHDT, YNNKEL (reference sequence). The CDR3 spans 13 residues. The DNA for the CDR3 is TGTGCCTGCAGCCAAGATGAAGGAGGTCCGCGTTATTTT. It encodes CACSQDEGGPRYF.

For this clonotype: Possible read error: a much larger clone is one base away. CDR3 bases: TGTGCCGGCAGTGAAGCGTTTGTTTCCATGGTCGGCGGTAATTCACCCCTCCACTTT. Translating gives CAGSEAFVSMVGGNSPLHF. The chain combines TRBV12-3 or TRBV12-4 with TRBJ1-6; D gene ambiguous. This CDR3 comprises 19 residues.

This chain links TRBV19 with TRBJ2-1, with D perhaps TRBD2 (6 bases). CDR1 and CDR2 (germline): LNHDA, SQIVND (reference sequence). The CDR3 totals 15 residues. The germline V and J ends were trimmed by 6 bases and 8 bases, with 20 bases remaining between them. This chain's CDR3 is CASRPQGDWGDEQFF. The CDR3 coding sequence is TGTGCCAGTAGACCCCAAGGGGACTGGGGGGATGAGCAGTTCTTC.

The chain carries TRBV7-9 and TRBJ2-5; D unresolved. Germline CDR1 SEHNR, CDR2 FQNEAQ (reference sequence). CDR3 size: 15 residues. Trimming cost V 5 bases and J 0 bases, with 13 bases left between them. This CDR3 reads CASSAIDTYQETQYF. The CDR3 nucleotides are TGTGCCAGCAGCGCAATTGACACGTACCAAGAGACCCAGTACTTC.

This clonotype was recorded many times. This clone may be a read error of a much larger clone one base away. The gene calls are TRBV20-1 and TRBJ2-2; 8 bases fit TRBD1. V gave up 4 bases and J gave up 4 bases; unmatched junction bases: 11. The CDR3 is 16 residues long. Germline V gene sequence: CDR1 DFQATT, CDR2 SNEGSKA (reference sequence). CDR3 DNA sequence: TGCAGTGCTACGGGAATCCGGGACAGGACCACCGGGGAGCTGTTTTTT. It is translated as CSATGIRDRTTGELFF.

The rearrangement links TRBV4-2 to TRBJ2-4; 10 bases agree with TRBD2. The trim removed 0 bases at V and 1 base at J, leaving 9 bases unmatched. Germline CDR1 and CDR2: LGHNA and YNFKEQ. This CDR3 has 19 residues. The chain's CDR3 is CASSQDSSGGTVAKNIQYF. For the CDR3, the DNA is TGTGCCAGCAGCCAAGATTCTAGCGGGGGTACTGTGGCCAAAAACATTCAGTACTTC.

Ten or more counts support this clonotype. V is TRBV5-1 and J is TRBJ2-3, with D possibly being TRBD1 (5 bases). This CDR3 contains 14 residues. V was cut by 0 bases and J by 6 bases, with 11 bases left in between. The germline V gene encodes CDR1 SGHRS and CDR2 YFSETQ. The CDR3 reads CASSLARDRDTQYF. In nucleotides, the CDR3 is TGCGCCAGCAGCTTGGCCAGGGATAGGGATACGCAGTATTTT.

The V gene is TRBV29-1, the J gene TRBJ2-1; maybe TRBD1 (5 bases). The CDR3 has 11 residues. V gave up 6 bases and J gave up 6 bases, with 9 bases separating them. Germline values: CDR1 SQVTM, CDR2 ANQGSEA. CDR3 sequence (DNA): TGCAGCGTCCACAGGTTCAATGAGCAGTTCTTC. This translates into CSVHRFNEQFF.

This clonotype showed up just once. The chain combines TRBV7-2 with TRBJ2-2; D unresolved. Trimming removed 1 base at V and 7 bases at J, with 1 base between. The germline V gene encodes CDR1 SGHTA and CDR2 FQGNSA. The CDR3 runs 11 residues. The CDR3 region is CASSLDGELFF. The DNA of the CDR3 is TGTGCCAGCAGCTTAGACGGGGAGCTGTTTTTT.

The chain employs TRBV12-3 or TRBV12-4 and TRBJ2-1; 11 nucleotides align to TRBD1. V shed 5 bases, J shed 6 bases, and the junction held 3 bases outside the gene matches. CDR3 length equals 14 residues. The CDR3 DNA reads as TGTGCCAGCAGTGGCGGGACAGGGGGCAATGAGCAGTTCTTC. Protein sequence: CASSGGTGGNEQFF.

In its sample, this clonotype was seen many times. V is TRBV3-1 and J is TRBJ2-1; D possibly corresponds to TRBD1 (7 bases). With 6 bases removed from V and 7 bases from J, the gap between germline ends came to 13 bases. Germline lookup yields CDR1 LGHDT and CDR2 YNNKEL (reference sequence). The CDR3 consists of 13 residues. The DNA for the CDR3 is TGTGCCAGCAGGCAGGGGGGTCATAATGAGCAGTTCTTC. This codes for CASRQGGHNEQFF.

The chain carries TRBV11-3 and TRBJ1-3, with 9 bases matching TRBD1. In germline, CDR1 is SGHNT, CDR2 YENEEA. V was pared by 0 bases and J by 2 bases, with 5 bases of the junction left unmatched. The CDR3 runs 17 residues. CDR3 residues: CASSLEPTGGTGNTIYF. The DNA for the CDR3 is TGTGCCAGCAGCTTAGAGCCCACAGGGGGCACTGGAAACACCATATATTTT.

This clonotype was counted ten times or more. CDR3 residues: CASSYSGALGYEQYF. CDR3 coding DNA: TGTGCCAGCAGTTACTCGGGGGCTTTGGGCTACGAGCAGTACTTC. This sequence joins TRBV28 and TRBJ2-7; D might be TRBD1 or TRBD2, each matching 6 bases. The V end was cut by 4 bases, the J end by 3 bases, with 16 bases between. This CDR3 is 15 amino acids long. The germline CDR1 and CDR2 sequences are MDHEN and SYDVKM.

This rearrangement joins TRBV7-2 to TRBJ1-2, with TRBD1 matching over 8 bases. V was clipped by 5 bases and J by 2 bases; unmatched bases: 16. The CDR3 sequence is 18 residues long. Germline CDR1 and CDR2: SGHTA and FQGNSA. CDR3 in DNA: TGTGCCAGCAGCCCCTGGGTTCTGCGGACAGGGCCCAACTATGGCTACACCTTC. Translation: CASSPWVLRTGPNYGYTF.

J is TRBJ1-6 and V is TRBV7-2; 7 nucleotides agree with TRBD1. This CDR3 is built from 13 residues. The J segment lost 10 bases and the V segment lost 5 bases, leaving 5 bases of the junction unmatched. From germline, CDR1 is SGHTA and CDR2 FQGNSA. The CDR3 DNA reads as TGTGCCAGCAGCCCAGGGGGGGGATCACCCCTCCACTTT. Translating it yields CASSPGGGSPLHF.

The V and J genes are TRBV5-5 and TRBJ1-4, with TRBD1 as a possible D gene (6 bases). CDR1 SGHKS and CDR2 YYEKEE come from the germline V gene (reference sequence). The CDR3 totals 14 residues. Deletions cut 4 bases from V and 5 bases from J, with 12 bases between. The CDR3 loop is CASSLQQGNEKLFF. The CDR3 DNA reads TGTGCCAGCAGCCTACAACAGGGCAATGAAAAACTGTTTTTT.

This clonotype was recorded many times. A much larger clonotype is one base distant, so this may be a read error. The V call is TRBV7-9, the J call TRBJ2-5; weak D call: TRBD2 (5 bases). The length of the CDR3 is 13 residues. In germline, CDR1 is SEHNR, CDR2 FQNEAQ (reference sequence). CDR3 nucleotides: TGTGCCAGCAAATCGACCGGAGGAGAGACCCAGTGCTTC. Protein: CASKSTGGETQCF.

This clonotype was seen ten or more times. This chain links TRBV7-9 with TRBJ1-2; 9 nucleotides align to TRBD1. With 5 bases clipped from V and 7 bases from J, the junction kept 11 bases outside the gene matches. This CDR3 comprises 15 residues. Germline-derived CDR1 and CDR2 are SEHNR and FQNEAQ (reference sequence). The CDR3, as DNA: TGTGCCAGCAGCCGGGACAGGGTTATAGTGAGTGGCTACACCTTC. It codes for CASSRDRVIVSGYTF.

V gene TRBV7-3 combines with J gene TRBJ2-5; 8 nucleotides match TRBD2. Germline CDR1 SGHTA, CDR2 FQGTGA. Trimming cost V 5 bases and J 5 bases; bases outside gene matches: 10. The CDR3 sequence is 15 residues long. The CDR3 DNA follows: TGTGCCAGCAGCCTGGGACTAGGGACCGGGGAGACCCAGTACTTC. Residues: CASSLGLGTGETQYF.

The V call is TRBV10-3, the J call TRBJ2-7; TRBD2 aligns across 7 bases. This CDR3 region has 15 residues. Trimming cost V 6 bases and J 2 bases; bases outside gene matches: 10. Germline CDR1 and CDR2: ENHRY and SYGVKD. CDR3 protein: CAIRTSGNPPYEQYF. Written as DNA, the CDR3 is TGTGCCATCAGAACCAGCGGGAATCCCCCCTACGAGCAGTACTTC.

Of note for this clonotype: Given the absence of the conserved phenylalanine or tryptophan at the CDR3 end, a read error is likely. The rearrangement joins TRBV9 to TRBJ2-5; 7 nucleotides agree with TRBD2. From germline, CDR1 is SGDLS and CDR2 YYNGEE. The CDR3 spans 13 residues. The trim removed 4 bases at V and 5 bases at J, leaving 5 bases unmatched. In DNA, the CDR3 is TGTGCCAGCAGCACTAGCGTCCATGAGACCCAGTACTCC. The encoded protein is CASSTSVHETQYS.

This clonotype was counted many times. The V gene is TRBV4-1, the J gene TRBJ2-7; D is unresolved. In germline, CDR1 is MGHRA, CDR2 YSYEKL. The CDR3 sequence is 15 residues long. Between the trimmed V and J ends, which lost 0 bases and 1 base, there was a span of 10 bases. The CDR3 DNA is TGCGCCAGCAGCCAAGATCGTGGGGTTTCCTACGAGCAGTACTTC. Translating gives CASSQDRGVSYEQYF.

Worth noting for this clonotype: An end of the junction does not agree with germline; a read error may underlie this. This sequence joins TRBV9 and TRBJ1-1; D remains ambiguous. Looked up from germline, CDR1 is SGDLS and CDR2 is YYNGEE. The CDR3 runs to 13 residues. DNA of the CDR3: TGTGCCAGCAGCGTAGGGTCGAACACTGAAGCTCTCTTT. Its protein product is CASSVGSNTEALF.

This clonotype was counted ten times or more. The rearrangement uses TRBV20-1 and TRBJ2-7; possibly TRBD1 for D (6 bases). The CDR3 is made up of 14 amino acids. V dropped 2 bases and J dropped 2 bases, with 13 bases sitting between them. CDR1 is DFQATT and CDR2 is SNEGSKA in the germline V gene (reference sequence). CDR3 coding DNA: TGCAGTGCTAGACCCTACAGGGATCCCTACGAGCAGTACTTC. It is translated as CSARPYRDPYEQYF.

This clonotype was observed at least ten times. In DNA form, the CDR3 reads TGTGCCAGCAGCTTAGATCCTAGTAGCGGCTACGAGCAGTACTTC. This gives the protein CASSLDPSSGYEQYF. This chain connects TRBV11-2 to TRBJ2-7, with D possibly matching TRBD2 (6 bases). V lost 0 bases and J 3 bases, leaving 12 bases between the germline ends. The CDR3 extends over 15 amino acids. Germline CDR1 SGHAT, CDR2 FQNNGV. The entire variable domain, with the rest obtained from reference TRBV11-2 and TRBJ2-7, is as follows: EAGVAQSPRYKIIEKRQSVAFWCNPISGHATLYWYQQILGQGPKLLIQFQNNGVVDDSQLPKDRFSAERLKGVDSTLKIQPAKLEDSAVYLCASSLDPSSGYEQYFGPGTRLTVT.

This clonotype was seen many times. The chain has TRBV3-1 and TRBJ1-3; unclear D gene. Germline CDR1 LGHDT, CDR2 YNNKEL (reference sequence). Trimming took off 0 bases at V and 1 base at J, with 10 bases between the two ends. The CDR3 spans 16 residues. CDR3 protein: CASSQDRLGSGNTIYF. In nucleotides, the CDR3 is TGTGCCAGCAGCCAAGATCGTTTAGGTTCTGGAAACACCATATATTTT.